This entry lists 16 T cell receptor beta chains sequenced from one sample in a study of a mutant IDH1 vaccine in newly diagnosed glioma. Time point described: baseline, week 1 (first vaccination visit). Treatment denoted: pre-vaccination baseline after standard-of-care therapy. Sequenced by immunoSEQ multiplex PCR; TCRdb stores in-frame clones only, minus some. The table records 30,000 to 40,000 clones, roughly 78% of them present only once. Sequenced material: PBMCs, taken from a glioma patient treated with radiotherapy, temozolomide or both. All receptors come from a man in his forties with glioma. Some clones in this sample may be carry-over from other donors' samples.

J is TRBJ1-1 and V is TRBV10-2; D is unresolved. Germline V gene sequence: CDR1 WSHSY, CDR2 SAAADI. V lost 8 bases and J 1 base, leaving 8 bases between the germline ends. This CDR3 has 12 residues. The CDR3 protein is CASRDKNTEAFF. The CDR3 DNA sequence: TGCGCCAGCCGGGATAAGAACACTGAAGCTTTCTTT.

V usage is TRBV27 and J usage is TRBJ1-2, with no clear D. From germline, CDR1 is MNHEY and CDR2 SMNVEV (reference sequence). V dropped 3 bases and J dropped 4 bases, with 18 bases sitting between them. The CDR3 length is 16 residues. The CDR3 DNA is TGTGCCAGCAGTTTGTCAGCGGCCCCGCTGGGCTATGGCTACACCTTC. Translating gives CASSLSAAPLGYGYTF.

V and J are TRBV19 and TRBJ2-7; a possible D gene is TRBD1 (5 bases). The V gene's germline CDR1 is LNHDA and CDR2 SQIVND (reference sequence). CDR3 size: 14 residues. V was cut by 4 bases and J by 2 bases, with 12 bases left in between. The CDR3 spells CASSRSGITYEQYF. The CDR3 nucleotides are TGTGCCAGTAGTAGGTCAGGGATCACCTACGAGCAGTACTTC.

Here the CDR3 DNA reads TGTGCCTGGAGTAGAGACCGACAAGAGACCCAGTACTTC. It specifies CAWSRDRQETQYF. This chain uses TRBV30 with TRBJ2-5; D is undetermined. Germline CDR1 and CDR2: GTSNPN and SVGIG (reference sequence). Deletions cut 2 bases from V and 2 bases from J, with 9 bases between. The CDR3 has 13 residues.

The chain recombines TRBV7-9 with TRBJ2-1; a weak D match, TRBD1 (6 bases). There are 15 residues in the CDR3. V dropped 4 bases and J dropped 2 bases, with 12 bases sitting between them. CDR1 and CDR2 from the germline V gene are SEHNR and FQNEAQ (reference sequence). The CDR3 sequence: CASSSRDITYNEQFF. CDR3 sequence (DNA): TGTGCCAGCAGCTCGAGGGACATAACCTACAATGAGCAGTTCTTC.

The rearrangement links TRBV25-1 to TRBJ1-1, with 10 positions matching TRBD1. The ends lost 5 bases at V and 8 bases at J; junction bases unmatched: 8. Germline-derived CDR1 and CDR2 are MGHDK and SYGVNS. The CDR3 is made up of 14 amino acids. In DNA, the CDR3 is TGTGCCAGCAGTCCGCGACAGGGGGCTAGGGAAGCTTTCTTT. It is translated as CASSPRQGAREAFF.

The J gene is TRBJ2-7, the V gene TRBV6-5; 8 bases agree with TRBD1. V lost 2 bases and J lost 7; bases outside the gene matches: 7. Germline CDR1 is MNHEY and CDR2 is SVGAGI. This CDR3 comprises 14 residues. CDR3 residues: CASSYPTGVGEQYF. For the CDR3, the DNA is TGTGCCAGCAGTTACCCGACAGGGGTGGGTGAGCAGTACTTC.

The J gene is TRBJ2-3, the V gene TRBV6-1, with D perhaps given as TRBD1 or TRBD2 (5 bases each). This CDR3 region has 14 residues. The germline V gene has CDR1 MNHNS and CDR2 SASEGT. Trimming took 8 bases from V and 2 from J, leaving 14 bases between them. CDR3 in DNA: TGTGCCAGCTCACCATTGGGGGTCACAGATACGCAGTATTTT. Protein product: CASSPLGVTDTQYF.

The chain carries TRBV2 and TRBJ2-3; possible D gene TRBD2, 5 bases. Trimming removed 5 bases at V and 2 bases at J, with 11 bases between. Looked up from germline, CDR1 is SNHLY and CDR2 is FYNNEI. The CDR3 loop spans 14 amino acids. This CDR3 reads CASSLRVSTDTQYF. CDR3 bases: TGTGCCAGCAGTCTGAGGGTTTCCACAGATACGCAGTATTTT.

This clone came up once. The chain joins TRBV5-1 to TRBJ2-1; no reliable D call. Trimming stripped 4 bases from V and 5 bases from J, with 16 bases between. The CDR3 sequence is 15 residues long. CDR1 and CDR2 from the germline V gene are SGHRS and YFSETQ. The CDR3 region has the DNA TGCGCCAGCAGCCCCTTTTCCGCCTATGACAATGAGCAGTTCTTC. Translating it yields CASSPFSAYDNEQFF.

The CDR3 coding sequence is TGTGCCAGCAGCTACTACAGGGGACAAACAAACACTGAAGCTTTCTTT. Residues: CASSYYRGQTNTEAFF. The V gene is TRBV5-5, the J gene TRBJ1-1; 7 bases match TRBD1. Per the germline V gene, CDR1 is SGHKS and CDR2 is YYEKEE (reference sequence). V lost 3 bases to trimming and J lost 2 bases; unmatched junction nucleotides: 10. This CDR3 contains 16 residues.

CDR3 nucleotide sequence: TGCGCCAGCAGCCTGAGCGGGGGCCGATACAATGAGCAGTTCTTC. Its protein product is CASSLSGGRYNEQFF. V usage is TRBV4-1 and J usage is TRBJ2-1, with 8 bases fitting TRBD2. From germline, CDR1 is MGHRA and CDR2 YSYEKL. V shed 4 bases and J 4 bases; nucleotides not matched to a gene: 6. CDR3 size: 15 residues.

This sequence joins TRBV4-1 and TRBJ2-3, with D maybe TRBD2 (6 bases). CDR1 is MGHRA, CDR2 YSYEKL, per germline. The CDR3 sequence is 15 residues long. V lost 5 bases, J lost 2 bases, and 14 bases lay in between. The CDR3 nucleotides read TGCGCCAGCAGCGTCCGGGGGTCCGTCACAGATACGCAGTATTTT. Translating gives CASSVRGSVTDTQYF.

The chain combines TRBV5-1 with TRBJ1-1; 7 positions agree with TRBD1. J lost 8 bases, V lost 4 bases, and 14 bases had no gene match. The CDR3 spans 15 residues. In germline, CDR1 is SGHRS, CDR2 YFSETQ. CDR3 amino acids: CASSPGGGITREAFF. The DNA of the CDR3 is TGCGCCAGCAGCCCAGGGGGGGGAATAACCCGCGAAGCTTTCTTT.

The chain is built from TRBV10-1 and TRBJ2-1; D is ambiguous. Germline CDR1 WNHNN, CDR2 SYGVQD (reference sequence). V lost 4 bases and J 3 bases, leaving 7 bases between the germline ends. This CDR3 contains 13 residues. The CDR3 DNA follows: TGCGCCAGCAGTGTGAGAAGCTACAATGAGCAGTTCTTC. Encoded protein: CASSVRSYNEQFF.

A few counts support this clone. This rearrangement joins TRBV10-3 to TRBJ2-2; TRBD1 matches at 12 bases. Looked up from germline, CDR1 is ENHRY and CDR2 is SYGVKD. V lost 0 bases to trimming and J lost 2 bases; unmatched junction nucleotides: 1. The CDR3 loop spans 17 amino acids. CDR3 in amino acids: CAISESGQGANTGELFF. CDR3 in DNA: TGTGCCATCAGTGAGTCGGGACAGGGGGCTAACACCGGGGAGCTGTTTTTT.